Listed below are T cell receptor beta chains from one sample, sequenced in a study of blood T cell repertoires in COVID-19. Repertoires were generated with immunoSEQ multiplex PCR, while TCRdb's copy carries only in-frame clones and drops some. The sample has 35,000 to 50,000 clones; about 91% are singletons. Sequenced input: peripheral blood. The receptors here all came from a human donor in a cohort sampled during active COVID-19. The CDR3 runs from the conserved cysteine through the conserved F or W. The order of the fields is D gene, J gene, clone size, V gene, CDR3 protein, CDR3 DNA. D genes are given only for firm matches. Some rows mark clone size as missing; the rest say once, few, many or name a class of expanded clone.

. TRBJ2-1 . TRBV7-7 CASSLSLLSGTYNEQFF TGTGCTAGCAGCTTAAGCCTTTTGAGCGGAACCTACAATGAGCAGTTCTTC
TRBD2 TRBJ2-1 . TRBV7-2 CASSFSGGAYNEQFF TGTGCCAGCAGCTTTAGCGGGGGGGCCTACAATGAGCAGTTCTTC
TRBD1 TRBJ2-1 . TRBV6-6 CASRDRGWNEQFF TGTGCCAGCCGGGACAGGGGTTGGAATGAGCAGTTCTTC
TRBD1 TRBJ1-6 . TRBV9 CASTHGTGDSPLHF TGTGCCAGCACACACGGGACAGGGGATTCACCCCTCCACTTT
TRBD1 TRBJ1-4 once TRBV6-9 CASSPRDRGNEKLFF TGTGCCAGCAGCCCCCGGGACAGGGGCAATGAAAAACTGTTTTTT
TRBD1 TRBJ1-2 . TRBV27 CASSLLGQGLYGYTF TGTGCCAGCAGCCTCTTAGGACAGGGGCTCTATGGCTACACCTTC
. TRBJ2-1 . TRBV7-6 CASSRGFGARYEQFF TGTGCCAGCAGCCGAGGTTTTGGAGCGCGATATGAGCAGTTCTTC
TRBD1 TRBJ1-2 once TRBV5-6 CASSVLGQDYGYTF TGTGCCAGCAGCGTTCTCGGACAGGACTATGGCTACACCTTC
. TRBJ2-2 . TRBV4-3 CASSHPQGTGELFF TGCGCCAGCAGCCACCCACAGGGCACCGGGGAGCTGTTTTTT
TRBD2 TRBJ2-1 . TRBV4-3 CASSPGTSGGYNEQFF TGCGCCAGCAGTCCCGGGACTAGCGGGGGGTATAATGAGCAGTTCTTC
. TRBJ2-1 . TRBV7-2 CASSSRDRSYPYNEQFF TGTGCCAGCAGCTCCCGTGACAGGTCCTACCCTTACAATGAGCAGTTCTTC
. TRBJ1-1 few TRBV7-2 CASSSYGQVTEAFF TGTGCCAGCAGCTCATACGGACAAGTCACTGAAGCTTTCTTT
. TRBJ1-3 . TRBV5-1 CASSLTGSLSGNTIYF TGCGCCAGCAGCTTGACAGGATCCCTCTCTGGAAACACCATATATTTT
. TRBJ2-2 . TRBV5-1 CASSSQSNTGELFF TGCGCCAGCAGCTCTCAATCTAATACCGGGGAGCTGTTTTTT
. TRBJ2-1 . TRBV4-1 CASSPVGRSYNEQFF TGCGCCAGCAGCCCAGTTGGGCGATCCTACAATGAGCAGTTCTTC
TRBD2 TRBJ2-5 . TRBV4-1 CASSQLGLAGGEETQYF TGCGCCAGCAGCCAGCTCGGACTAGCGGGGGGGGAAGAGACCCAGTACTTC
. TRBJ1-6 . TRBV19 CASRGSYNSPLHF TGTGCCAGTCGGGGCTCCTATAATTCACCCCTCCACTTT
TRBD2 TRBJ2-7 once TRBV7-2 CASSDPGLAAEQYF TGTGCCAGCAGCGATCCGGGACTAGCTGCCGAGCAGTACTTC
. TRBJ2-7 . TRBV10-1 CASNTRRGAGEQYF TGCGCCAGCAATACGCGGCGCGGGGCAGGTGAGCAGTACTTC
TRBD2 TRBJ2-3 . TRBV5-1 CASSVGTSGNTDTQYF TGCGCCAGCAGCGTCGGGACTAGCGGTAACACAGATACGCAGTATTTT
TRBD1 TRBJ2-2 . TRBV5-1 CASSFGDRGNTGELFF TGCGCCAGCAGCTTTGGGGACAGGGGAAACACCGGGGAGCTGTTTTTT
TRBD2 TRBJ2-1 . TRBV7-3 CASSFSGSSYNEQFF TGTGCCAGCAGCTTTAGCGGGAGTTCCTACAATGAGCAGTTCTTC
. TRBJ2-5 . TRBV2 CASSARQETQYF TGTGCCAGCAGTGCCCGGCAAGAGACCCAGTACTTC
. TRBJ1-1 . TRBV15 CATSTSTGVGTEAFF TGTGCCACCAGCACCTCTACAGGAGTAGGCACTGAAGCTTTCTTT
. TRBJ2-2 . TRBV9 CASSYLSGSQNTGELFF TGTGCCAGCAGCTACCTCTCGGGATCCCAAAACACCGGGGAGCTGTTTTTT
. TRBJ2-5 once TRBV7-2 CASSFESGYQETQYF TGTGCCAGCAGCTTCGAATCAGGTTACCAAGAGACCCAGTACTTC
TRBD2 TRBJ2-3 . TRBV11-2 CASSLAGTRMSTDTQYF TGTGCCAGCAGCTTAGCCGGGACTAGGATGAGCACAGATACGCAGTATTTT
. TRBJ2-5 . TRBV7-9 CASSPLLGAQETQYF TGTGCCAGCAGCCCCCTATTGGGGGCCCAAGAGACCCAGTACTTC
TRBD1 TRBJ1-1 . TRBV4-3 CASSQERLARGFTEAFF TGCGCCAGCAGCCAAGAGAGGCTGGCCAGGGGGTTCACTGAAGCTTTCTTT
. TRBJ2-7 . TRBV10-3 CAIRGSTTGYEQYF TGTGCCATCAGGGGGAGCACGACGGGGTACGAGCAGTACTTC
. TRBJ1-2 few TRBV9 CASSRPPQETGHYGYTF TGTGCCAGCAGCCGACCTCCCCAGGAAACAGGGCACTATGGCTACACCTTC
. TRBJ2-5 . TRBV5-4 CASSRSQETQYF TGTGCCAGCAGCCGGAGTCAAGAGACCCAGTACTTC
TRBD1 TRBJ1-2 . TRBV5-1 CASSLGGTALDYGYTF TGCGCCAGCAGCTTGGGAGGGACAGCTCTCGACTATGGCTACACCTTC
TRBD2 TRBJ2-2 . TRBV7-9 CASSPGLAGGPNTGELFF TGTGCCAGCAGCCCCGGACTAGCGGGGGGGCCGAACACCGGGGAGCTGTTTTTT
TRBD2 TRBJ2-1 . TRBV30 CAWSKERASGGAYNEQFF TGTGCCTGGAGTAAGGAGAGGGCTAGCGGGGGGGCCTACAATGAGCAGTTCTTC
TRBD1 TRBJ1-2 . TRBV4-1 CASSWTGFGYTF TGCGCCAGCAGCTGGACAGGGTTTGGCTACACCTTC
TRBD1 TRBJ1-2 large TRBV10-2 CASNDEGALGGYGYTF TGCGCCAGCAACGACGAGGGGGCGCTGGGGGGATATGGCTACACCTTC
. TRBJ1-2 . TRBV6-1 CASSEVGGALGYGYTF TGTGCCAGCAGTGAAGTAGGGGGGGCCCTCGGCTATGGCTACACCTTC
TRBD1 TRBJ2-1 once TRBV6-6 CASSYDRGKSNEQFF TGTGCCAGCAGTTACGACAGGGGAAAGAGCAATGAGCAGTTCTTC
. TRBJ1-2 . TRBV28 CASAPFGQPIYGYTF TGTGCCAGCGCCCCCTTTGGACAGCCGATCTATGGCTACACCTTC
TRBD1 TRBJ2-7 . TRBV19 CASSIRDRRYEQYF TGTGCCAGTAGTATAAGGGACAGAAGGTACGAGCAGTACTTC
. TRBJ2-7 . TRBV5-5 CASSFFQTVDREQYF TGTGCCAGCAGCTTTTTTCAGACAGTGGATCGGGAGCAGTACTTC
TRBD2 TRBJ2-5 . TRBV5-5 CASSFGGAGGRETQYF TGTGCCAGCAGTTTCGGAGGAGCGGGGGGTCGGGAGACCCAGTACTTC
TRBD1 TRBJ1-3 . TRBV9 CASSVGTGATHSGNTIYF TGTGCCAGCAGCGTTGGGACAGGCGCCACTCACTCTGGAAACACCATATATTTT
TRBD2 TRBJ2-5 . TRBV4-3 CASSRGVQRGDTAAQYF TGCGCCAGCAGCCGCGGGGTCCAGCGGGGTGACACTGCGGCCCAGTACTTC
. TRBJ2-3 . TRBV5-6 CASSLGVGFGARRMDTQYF TGTGCCAGCAGCTTGGGGGTTGGCTTTGGGGCCCGTCGGATGGATACGCAGTATTTT
TRBD2 TRBJ2-1 . TRBV9 CASSVAIPSGGVLDEQFF TGTGCCAGCAGCGTAGCTATTCCTAGCGGGGGGGTCCTCGATGAGCAGTTCTTC
. TRBJ2-5 . TRBV6-6 CASSYGTGPQETQYF TGTGCCAGCAGTTACGGAACAGGACCACAAGAGACCCAGTACTTC
TRBD1 TRBJ1-6 . TRBV24-1 CATHRGPYNSPLHF TGTGCCACCCATAGGGGGCCCTACAATTCACCCCTCCACTTT